Listed here are 28 T cell receptor beta chains from one sample, sequenced in a study of beta chain features in type 1 diabetes. General study results and limits: All four CD4+ subsets of Type 1 diabetes patients contained TCRB CDR3s that were moderately but significantly shorter.

cDNA synthesis used the whole RNA isolate, giving expressed TCRB sequences. TCRdb's table, derived via immunoSEQ multiplex PCR, lists solely in-frame clones and lacks some. This repertoire shows hundreds of thousands of clones, roughly 10% found once; its top ten account for roughly 0.017%. No antigens are known for them. Sequences were obtained from naive CD4+ T cells from blood. Receptors were obtained from a man younger than 45 with type 1 diabetes.

This clone has just a few counts. The chain combines TRBV7-6 with TRBJ2-5, with D possibly TRBD1 on 6 matching bases. The germline gives CDR1 SGHVS, CDR2 FNYEAQ. CDR3 size: 13 residues. Trimming stripped 5 bases from V and 4 bases from J, with 11 bases between. CDR3 residues: CASSQTRGETQYF. The DNA of the CDR3 is TGTGCCAGCAGCCAGACCAGGGGAGAGACCCAGTACTTC.

This clone was counted only a few times. The chain joins TRBV6-6 to TRBJ2-1, with TRBD2 matching 9 bases. CDR3 size: 15 residues. The J segment lost 7 bases and the V segment lost 6 bases, leaving 10 bases of the junction unmatched. The germline V gene has CDR1 MNHNY and CDR2 SVGAGI (reference sequence). CDR3 loop: CASSLPLAGKNEQFF. Written as DNA, the CDR3 is TGTGCCAGCAGCCTTCCCCTAGCGGGGAAGAATGAGCAGTTCTTC.

The chain combines TRBV7-9 with TRBJ1-3, with 7 bases that match TRBD1. The CDR3 is 15 residues long. CDR1 is SEHNR, CDR2 FQNEAQ, per germline (reference sequence). Unmatched junction bases numbered 5, after V lost 4 bases and J lost 2 bases. The CDR3 coding sequence is TGTGCCAGCAGCTCGGGACAGAGAACTGGAAACACCATATATTTT. The encoded protein is CASSSGQRTGNTIYF.

This clone was observed a handful of times. In the same sample, other DNA sequences code for this CDR3. The chain employs TRBV2 and TRBJ1-5, with 8 bases lining up with TRBD1. The CDR3 is 13 residues long. Germline values: CDR1 SNHLY, CDR2 FYNNEI. Trimming took 4 bases from V and 4 from J; bases not matched to a gene: 0. CDR3 bases: TGTGCCAGCAGTGGGACAGGGAATCAGCCCCAGCATTTT. It codes for CASSGTGNQPQHF.

V gene TRBV19 combines with J gene TRBJ2-7, with TRBD2 matching over 9 bases. V was pared by 4 bases and J by 5 bases, with 12 bases of the junction left unmatched. Germline CDR1 reads LNHDA; CDR2 reads SQIVND (reference sequence). CDR3 length equals 16 residues. CDR3 DNA sequence: TGTGCCAGTAGTAGCCCCCGCAGCGGGGGGCGGGACGAGCAGTACTTC. This sequence encodes CASSSPRSGGRDEQYF. Drawing the rest from reference TRBV19 and TRBJ2-7, the complete variable domain is DGGITQSPKYLFRKEGQNVTLSCEQNLNHDAMYWYRQDPGQGLRLIYYSQIVNDFQKGDIAEGYSVSREKKESFPLTVTSAQKNPTAFYLCASSSPRSGGRDEQYFGPGTRLTVT.

The chain is built from TRBV7-2 and TRBJ2-1, with D possibly TRBD2 on 5 matching bases. The CDR3 has 12 amino acids. Trimming pared 6 bases from V and 6 bases from J, leaving 9 bases between. Germline V gene lookup returns CDR1 SGHTA and CDR2 FQGNSA. The CDR3 protein is CASRRRGNEQFF. CDR3 DNA sequence: TGTGCCAGCAGGAGACGGGGCAATGAGCAGTTCTTC.

This clone was detected a few times. The V gene is TRBV20-1, the J gene TRBJ2-1, with 9 bases aligning to TRBD1. Germline-derived CDR1 and CDR2 are DFQATT and SNEGSKA (reference sequence). The CDR3 extends over 11 amino acids. Germline trimming cut 5 bases from V and 9 bases from J; bases unmatched to any gene: 2. CDR3 amino acids: CSAGTGFEQFF. The CDR3 coding sequence is TGCAGTGCTGGGACAGGGTTTGAGCAGTTCTTC.

The gene calls are TRBV7-9 and TRBJ2-1, with D uncertain. The CDR3 has 13 residues. Germline lookup yields CDR1 SEHNR and CDR2 FQNEAQ (reference sequence). Trimming cost V 5 bases and J 7 bases, with 12 bases left between them. The CDR3 spells CASSTGGRNEQFF. CDR3 nucleotides: TGTGCCAGCAGCACCGGCGGAAGGAATGAGCAGTTCTTC.

The rearrangement links TRBV10-3 to TRBJ2-7; possibly TRBD2 for D (6 bases). Trimming removed 4 bases at V and 4 bases at J, with 8 bases between. The CDR3 covers 12 residues. CDR1 ENHRY and CDR2 SYGVKD come from the germline V gene. CDR3 sequence: CAISADYYEQYF. In nucleotides, the CDR3 is TGTGCCATCAGTGCGGACTATTACGAGCAGTACTTC.

The V and J genes are TRBV9 and TRBJ1-2; 10 bases are a match to TRBD1. J lost 4 bases, V lost 3 bases, and 3 bases had no gene match. Germline-derived CDR1 and CDR2 are SGDLS and YYNGEE. This CDR3 comprises 14 residues. The CDR3 DNA reads as TGTGCCAGCAGCGCCGGGGACAGGGGCTATGGCTACACCTTC. Translated: CASSAGDRGYGYTF.

The V gene is TRBV7-2, the J gene TRBJ2-5, with D uncertain. The germline CDR1 and CDR2 sequences are SGHTA and FQGNSA. CDR3 length equals 14 residues. Trimming cost V 2 bases and J 2 bases, with 9 bases left between them. The CDR3 is CASSLSPSQETQYF. Written as DNA, the CDR3 is TGTGCCAGCAGCTTAAGCCCATCGCAAGAGACCCAGTACTTC.

This clone was picked up a small number of times. The V call is TRBV9, the J call TRBJ1-1; 10 bases are a match to TRBD1. The V and J ends lost 3 bases and 2 bases, in that order; junction bases with no gene match: 4. The germline CDR1 and CDR2 sequences are SGDLS and YYNGEE. This CDR3 is built from 15 residues. CDR3 sequence: CASSAGQGLNTEAFF. The DNA of the CDR3 is TGTGCCAGCAGCGCGGGACAGGGGCTCAACACTGAAGCTTTCTTT.

J is TRBJ1-2 and V is TRBV29-1; 12 bases line up with TRBD1. Germline assignment: CDR1 SQVTM and CDR2 ANQGSEA. With 1 base clipped from V and 5 bases from J, the junction kept 11 bases outside the gene matches. CDR3 size: 17 residues. Here the CDR3 reads CSVEGGTGGDLGYGYTF. CDR3 in DNA: TGCAGCGTTGAAGGAGGGACAGGGGGCGATTTAGGTTATGGCTACACCTTC. The complete variable domain, with remaining parts taken from reference TRBV29-1 and TRBJ1-2, reads SAVISQKPSRDICQRGTSLTIQCQVDSQVTMMFWYRQQPGQSLTLIATANQGSEATYESGFVIDKFPISRPNLTFSTLTVSNMSPEDSSIYLCSVEGGTGGDLGYGYTFGSGTRLTVV.

There are a few counts of this clone. The rearrangement uses TRBV5-4 and TRBJ2-1; 7 nucleotides agree with TRBD2. Trimming cost V 7 bases and J 9 bases; bases outside gene matches: 7. This CDR3 is 12 amino acids long. Germline loops: CDR1 SGHNT, CDR2 YYREEE (reference sequence). The CDR3 DNA follows: TGTGCCAGCGGGCGGGGGTTAGCTGAGCAGTTCTTC. This gives the protein CASGRGLAEQFF. Filled out from reference TRBV5-4 and TRBJ2-1, the complete variable domain reads ETGVTQSPTHLIKTRGQQVTLRCSSQSGHNTVSWYQQALGQGPQFIFQYYREEENGRGNFPPRFSGLQFPNYSSELNVNALELDDSALYLCASGRGLAEQFFGPGTRLTVL.

The V call is TRBV6-5, the J call TRBJ1-4; unclear D gene. The CDR3 has 13 amino acids. Germline CDR1 and CDR2: MNHEY and SVGAGI. V lost 0 bases and J lost 7, with 6 bases in between. CDR3 in DNA: TGTGCCAGCAGTTACTCCAAGCGTGAAAAACTGTTTTTT. Translating it yields CASSYSKREKLFF.

This clone was counted once. This sequence joins TRBV9 and TRBJ1-2, with D possibly matching TRBD1 (5 bases). Germline values: CDR1 SGDLS, CDR2 YYNGEE. Trimming shortened V by 3 bases and J by 8 bases, and 17 bases separated the two germline ends. The CDR3 covers 14 residues. As DNA, the CDR3 is TGTGCCAGCAGCGCAACCCGCGGGGGGAAGGGCTACACCTTC. This encodes CASSATRGGKGYTF.

The genes are TRBV7-2 and TRBJ1-5, with 7 bases that match TRBD1. V shed 0 bases, J shed 3 bases, and the junction held 5 bases outside the gene matches. This CDR3 region has 16 residues. Germline V gene data show CDR1 as SGHTA and CDR2 as FQGNSA. CDR3 coding DNA: TGTGCCAGCAGCTTAGCTGGCAGGGGGAACAATCAGCCCCAGCATTTT. Translation: CASSLAGRGNNQPQHF.

This clone came up a few times. V is TRBV4-2 and J is TRBJ1-2; D possibly corresponds to TRBD1 (5 bases). The CDR3 is made up of 13 amino acids. Germline CDR1 and CDR2: LGHNA and YNFKEQ. V lost 4 bases, J lost 3 bases, and 9 bases lay in between. CDR3 nucleotide sequence: TGTGCCAGCAGCCTTCCGGGGGACTATGGCTACACCTTC. It codes for CASSLPGDYGYTF.

The DNA for the CDR3 is TGTGCCAGCAGGACGACAGGGGCGCCCTACGAGCAGTACTTC. Its translation: CASRTTGAPYEQYF. The rearrangement uses TRBV2 and TRBJ2-7; TRBD1 matches 8 bases. The J segment lost 2 bases and the V segment lost 6 bases, leaving 6 bases of the junction unmatched. Germline assignment: CDR1 SNHLY and CDR2 FYNNEI. This CDR3 comprises 14 residues.

A few counts support this clone. This chain uses TRBV6-5 with TRBJ2-7; perhaps TRBD2 as D (6 bases). The CDR3 is made up of 12 amino acids. V was cut by 5 bases and J by 4 bases, with 9 bases left in between. Germline-derived CDR1 and CDR2 are MNHEY and SVGAGI. In DNA form, the CDR3 reads TGTGCCAGCAGTCTTCGGGGGTACGAGCAGTACTTC. It yields the protein CASSLRGYEQYF.

The CDR3 reads CASSPGPDTQYF. For the CDR3, the DNA is TGTGCCAGCAGCCCGGGTCCAGATACGCAGTATTTT. V is TRBV4-2 and J is TRBJ2-3; D not resolved. Germline V gives CDR1 LGHNA, CDR2 YNFKEQ. This CDR3 comprises 12 residues. The germline V and J ends were trimmed by 4 bases and 4 bases, with 6 bases remaining between them.

The rearrangement links TRBV4-3 to TRBJ1-2, with D maybe TRBD1 (6 bases). The germline V and J ends were trimmed by 0 bases and 5 bases, with 13 bases remaining between them. CDR1 LGHNA and CDR2 YSLEER come from the germline V gene. There are 15 residues in the CDR3. The CDR3: CASSQEAGQKYGYTF. The CDR3 DNA reads as TGCGCCAGCAGCCAAGAAGCGGGACAAAAGTATGGCTACACCTTC.

The chain carries TRBV5-1 and TRBJ1-2; TRBD1 agrees at 12 bases. Per the germline V gene, CDR1 is SGHRS and CDR2 is YFSETQ. The CDR3 is made up of 14 amino acids. V shed 4 bases, J shed 8 bases, and the junction held 6 bases outside the gene matches. DNA for the CDR3: TGCGCCAGCAGCCTGGGACAGGGGGCAGGAGGCTACACCTTC. This gives the protein CASSLGQGAGGYTF.

This clone was recorded a few times. The rearrangement uses TRBV7-2 and TRBJ2-1, with 11 positions matching TRBD1. This CDR3 has 16 amino acids. Trimming cost V 5 bases and J 10 bases; bases outside gene matches: 13. The germline V gene encodes CDR1 SGHTA and CDR2 FQGNSA. As DNA, the CDR3 is TGTGCCAGCAGCCGCAACAATATAAGGACAGGGGGCGAGCAGTTCTTC. The encoded protein is CASSRNNIRTGGEQFF.

V is TRBV9 and J is TRBJ2-5, with D possibly being TRBD2 (6 bases). The CDR3 totals 14 residues. Trimming took off 3 bases at V and 3 bases at J, with 12 bases between the two ends. Germline V lookup: CDR1 SGDLS, CDR2 YYNGEE. In DNA, the CDR3 is TGTGCCAGCAGCGCCGGGACTTCTAAAGAGACCCAGTACTTC. Translated, it gives CASSAGTSKETQYF.

This clone was observed a few times. The chain is built from TRBV4-3 and TRBJ1-5; D ambiguous. CDR3 length equals 15 residues. Germline V gene lookup returns CDR1 LGHNA and CDR2 YSLEER. V lost 1 base to trimming and J lost 2 bases, with 9 bases between them. CDR3 in amino acids: CASSQGGIGNQPQHF. The CDR3 DNA reads as TGCGCCAGCAGCCAAGGAGGGATCGGCAATCAGCCCCAGCATTTT.

This chain uses TRBV10-3 with TRBJ1-2; the match to TRBD1 covers 8 bases. Germline assignment: CDR1 ENHRY and CDR2 SYGVKD. Unmatched junction bases numbered 10, after V lost 10 bases and J lost 3 bases. The CDR3 totals 14 residues. The CDR3 nucleotides are TGTGCCACCATGCCTCGACAGGGGTACTATGGCTACACCTTC. Its protein product is CATMPRQGYYGYTF.

The chain employs TRBV7-2 and TRBJ1-2, with 7 bases fitting TRBD1. This CDR3 comprises 15 residues. V trimming: 5 bases; J trimming: 4 bases; junction bases outside the gene matches: 10. Germline assignment: CDR1 SGHTA and CDR2 FQGNSA. The CDR3 region is CASSPGGGGGYGYTF. CDR3 nucleotides: TGTGCCAGCAGCCCAGGAGGGGGCGGAGGCTATGGCTACACCTTC.